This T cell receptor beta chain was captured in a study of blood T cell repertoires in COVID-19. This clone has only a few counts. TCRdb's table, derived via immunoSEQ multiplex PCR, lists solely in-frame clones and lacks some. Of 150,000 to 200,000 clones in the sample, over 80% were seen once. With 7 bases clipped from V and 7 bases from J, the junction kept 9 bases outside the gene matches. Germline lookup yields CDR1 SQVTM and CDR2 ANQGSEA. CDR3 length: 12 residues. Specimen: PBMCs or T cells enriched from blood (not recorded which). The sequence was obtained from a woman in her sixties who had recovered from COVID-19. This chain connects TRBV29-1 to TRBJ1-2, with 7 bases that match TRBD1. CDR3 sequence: CSAVTGPSGYTF. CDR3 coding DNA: TGCAGCGCCGTGACAGGGCCAAGTGGCTACACCTTC.